This TCR beta chain was sequenced during a study of T cell clones after liver transplantation. The wider study: Liver transplant recipients had immunosuppression withdrawal attempted within 2 years. Graft-donor-reactive sequences were compared with third-party-reactive TCRbeta sequences from pre-transplant mixed lymphocyte reactions. Patients counted as tolerant after at least one year off all immunosuppression, enzymes not exceeding twice normal.

Unstimulated PBMCs were sorted into CD3+CD4+ and CD3+CD8+ populations. Libraries were prepared by immunoSEQ multiplex PCR; TCRdb keeps only in-frame clonotypes and omits some of them. Of 50,000 to 55,000 clones in the sample, roughly 74% were seen once. Trimming pared 4 bases from V and 4 bases from J, leaving 11 bases between. This CDR3 comprises 13 residues. CDR1 SGHNT and CDR2 YYREEE come from the germline V gene (reference sequence). This sequence originates from a human patient who received a liver transplant. The graft donor may be the source of some T cells. Sequenced here: CD4+ T cells from blood, sampled more than 53 months after liver transplant. The chain joins TRBV5-4 to TRBJ1-2; a weak D match, TRBD1 (6 bases). This CDR3 reads CASSRDTSYGYTF. The CDR3 nucleotides read TGTGCCAGCAGCAGGGACACCTCCTATGGCTACACCTTC.